A single T cell receptor (beta chain) is shown here with its context. Antigen: not known. The authors extracted RNA and reverse transcribed it into cDNA as the sequencing template. The data were produced by immunoSEQ multiplex PCR, yet TCRdb's version contains in-frame clones alone and is incomplete. The profile covers over 150,000 clones, with about 60% appearing a single time and roughly 0.7% taken by the ten largest. The data were taken from a study of CD8+ T cells in alopecia areata. Findings and caveats of the study: Under tofacitinib, numerous expanded lesional clonotypes remained detectable in scalp and blood.

Described treatment: oral pan-JAK inhibitor, 5-10 mg twice daily. The sequences come from CD4+ T cells sorted from blood, collected at week 4, from a patient treated with tofacitinib. This receptor was identified in a human donor with alopecia areata.

CDR3: CASSLRRDTEAFF. The CDR3 DNA sequence: TGTGCCAGCAGCTTAAGGAGAGACACTGAAGCTTTCTTT. The chain employs TRBV7-2 and TRBJ1-1; D is ambiguous. Germline V CDR1 and CDR2: SGHTA, FQGNSA. Trimming took 2 bases from V and 3 from J, leaving 7 bases between them. The CDR3 runs to 13 residues.